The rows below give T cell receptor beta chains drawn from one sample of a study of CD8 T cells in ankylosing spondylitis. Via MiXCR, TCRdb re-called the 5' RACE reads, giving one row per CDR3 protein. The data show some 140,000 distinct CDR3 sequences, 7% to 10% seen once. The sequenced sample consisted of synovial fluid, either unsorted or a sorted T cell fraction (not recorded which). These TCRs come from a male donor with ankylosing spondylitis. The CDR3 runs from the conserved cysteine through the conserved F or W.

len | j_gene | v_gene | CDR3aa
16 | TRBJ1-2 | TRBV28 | CASRELTGTVNYGYTF
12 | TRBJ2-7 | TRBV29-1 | CSVVAGGYEQYF
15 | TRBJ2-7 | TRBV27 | CASSLGLAGIYEQYF
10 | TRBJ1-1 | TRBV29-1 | CSGGRGEAFF
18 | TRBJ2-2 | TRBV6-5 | CASSYSIAGLGGAGELFF
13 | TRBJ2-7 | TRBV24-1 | CATSDYGDYEQYF
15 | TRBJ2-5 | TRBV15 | CATSREGNSEETQYF
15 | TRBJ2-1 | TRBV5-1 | CASRLSGGGYNEQFF
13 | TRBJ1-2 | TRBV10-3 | CAISGDRSYGYTF
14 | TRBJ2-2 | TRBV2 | CAGKTGPNTGELFF
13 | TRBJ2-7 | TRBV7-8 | CASSWGLAVEQYF
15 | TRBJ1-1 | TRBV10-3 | CAISESMGDGGEAFF
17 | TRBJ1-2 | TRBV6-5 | CASSYSNWRQGRAGYTF
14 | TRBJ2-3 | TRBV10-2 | CASSWTGGSDTQYF
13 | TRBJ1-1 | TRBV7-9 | CASSRGTAWEAFF
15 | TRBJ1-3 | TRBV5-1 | CASSLTAGGGNTIYF
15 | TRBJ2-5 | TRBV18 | CASSPPGTVKETQYF
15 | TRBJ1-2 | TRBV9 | CASSPGGGSFYGYTF
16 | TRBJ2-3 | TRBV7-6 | CASSLGGMSSTDTQYF
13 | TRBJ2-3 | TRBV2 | CASKEGVGDTQYF
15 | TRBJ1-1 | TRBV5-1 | CASSEQGQGRTEAFF
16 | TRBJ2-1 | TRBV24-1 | CATSDLGRGSDNEQFF
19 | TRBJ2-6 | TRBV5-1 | CASSGDGGRVTSGANVLTF
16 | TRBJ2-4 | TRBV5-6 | CASSLAGRLAKNIQYF
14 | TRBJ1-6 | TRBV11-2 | CASSLVLYNSPLHF
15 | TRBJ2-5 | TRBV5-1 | CASSFGQVMRETQYF
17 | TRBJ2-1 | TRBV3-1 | CASSQDKGLATYNEQFF
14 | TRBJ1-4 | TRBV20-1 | CSAPTPREEEKLFF
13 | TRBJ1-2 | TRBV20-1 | CSARKQAADGYTF
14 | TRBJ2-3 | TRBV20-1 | CSAGAGGSTDTQYF
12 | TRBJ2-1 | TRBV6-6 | CASHRVYNEQFF
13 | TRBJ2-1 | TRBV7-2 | CASTVLAGGEQFF
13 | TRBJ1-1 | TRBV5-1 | CASSDGYHTEAFF
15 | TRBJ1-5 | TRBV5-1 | CASSLAGQRNQPQHF
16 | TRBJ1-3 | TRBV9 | CASSVGWSFSGNTIYF
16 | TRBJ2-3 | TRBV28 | CASSLASAGSTDTQYF
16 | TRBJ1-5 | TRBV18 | CASSPPATGGIQPQHF
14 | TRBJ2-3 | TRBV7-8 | CASSLAVSTDTQYF
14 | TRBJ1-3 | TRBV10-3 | CAIRPQGTGNTIYF
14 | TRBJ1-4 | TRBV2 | CASSENRVDEKLFF
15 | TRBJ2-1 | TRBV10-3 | CAISPGQGYGNEQFF
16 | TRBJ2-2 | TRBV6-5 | CASSFYLALNTGELFF
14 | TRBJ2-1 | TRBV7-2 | CASSGQGTYNEQFF
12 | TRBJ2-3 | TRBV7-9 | CASSGFGDTQYF
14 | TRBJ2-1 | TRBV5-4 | CASSLGQGNGEQFF
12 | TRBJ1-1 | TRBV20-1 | CSAPGQGTEAFF
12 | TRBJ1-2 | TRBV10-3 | CATNPGNYGYTF
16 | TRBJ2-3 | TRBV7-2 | CASSFQGLAGTNTQYF
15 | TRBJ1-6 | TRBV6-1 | CASSPTDGGNSPLHF
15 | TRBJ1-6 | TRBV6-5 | CASRNDRDYNSPLHF
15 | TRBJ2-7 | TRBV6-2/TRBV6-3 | CASSRRTGRPYEQYF
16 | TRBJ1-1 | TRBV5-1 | CASSPGQGAENTEAFF
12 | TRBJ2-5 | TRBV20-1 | CSARDGRETQYF
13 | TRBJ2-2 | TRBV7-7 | CASSLGAGMELFF
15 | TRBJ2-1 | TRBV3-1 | CASSQALGPRDEQFF